This T cell receptor beta chain was recovered during a study of PD-1 blockade in classical Hodgkin lymphoma. Study-wide background: Nivolumab dosing for patients was 3 mg/kg, administered intravenously every 2 weeks. Study-wide results and caveats: In newly diagnosed patients, baseline TCR diversity was reportedly below that of healthy donors. Later analyses included only patients treated at least 1 year post-ASCT.

Trimming cost V 3 bases and J 1 base, with 6 bases left between them. Looked up from germline, CDR1 is KGHSH and CDR2 is LQKENI. The CDR3 extends over 13 amino acids. Produced via immunoSEQ multiplex PCR; TCRdb's table is partial and in-frame only. Among about 13,000 clones listed, roughly 78% were seen once. As for this clone: Its antigen is not identified.

Relapse after autologous stem cell transplantation occurred in every patient, and brentuximab vedotin exposure varied. The receptor was derived from a human donor with classical Hodgkin lymphoma. The rearrangement links TRBV18 to TRBJ1-2; D not resolved. The sample was peripheral blood mononuclear cells (PBMCs), taken at baseline. This chain's CDR3 is CASSPEGNYGYTF. In nucleotides, the CDR3 is TGTGCCAGCTCACCCGAGGGTAACTATGGCTACACCTTC. The whole variable domain, remainder taken from reference TRBV18 and TRBJ1-2, is NAGVMQNPRHLVRRRGQEARLRCSPMKGHSHVYWYRQLPEEGLKFMVYLQKENIIDESGMPKERFSAEFPKEGPSILRIQQVVRGDSAAYFCASSPEGNYGYTFGSGTRLTVV.